This T cell receptor (beta chain) was sequenced for a study of tumor-infiltrating lymphocytes in primary liver carcinoma. From germline, CDR1 is SGHAT and CDR2 FQNNGV. The CDR3 has 16 residues. Study results and limitations: Significantly greater top-250-clone fractions characterized tumors relative to blood (p = 0.039).

With respect to this clonotype: The antigen is not known. One junction end does not reproduce the germline sequence, and a read error may be involved.

The study extracted blood RNA from unsorted whole blood and also extracted germline DNA. A primer in the constant region served to generate TCR beta cDNA from roughly 550 ng of total RNA. Three nested multiplex PCR rounds of slightly modified ARM-PCR generated TCR beta libraries. The first two PCR rounds, roughly 10 cycles each, used TRBV1-TRBV30 forward primers and a C-beta reverse primer. Each CDR3 protein gets one entry after TCRdb re-called the multiplex PCR reads with MiXCR. The sample carries some 190,000 distinct CDR3 sequences, roughly 60% recorded once. This receptor was obtained from a man aged 40-49 years with primary liver carcinoma and hepatitis B virus infection. The chain has TRBV11-2 and TRBJ2-7, with TRBD2 as a possible D gene (6 bases). Input material: peripheral blood. In DNA form, the CDR3 reads TGTGCCTGCAGCCCAAGGGAGACAAACGCCCGGGGGGAGCAGTACTTC. Protein product: CACSPRETNARGEQYF.